The 3 T cell receptor beta chains below come from one sample, sequenced in a study of regulatory T cells in long-lasting Graves disease. Indicated time point: newly diagnosed GD, antithyroid drugs for less than 3 months. TCR sequences were obtained from RNA taken from PBMCs. CDR3-region Arm-PCR and iRepertoire HTBI primers produced the TCR beta libraries. TCRdb reprocessed the multiplex PCR reads via MiXCR and lists one record per CDR3 protein. The sample contains some 500,000 distinct CDR3 sequences, approximately 15% of which appear only once. These data also featured in a second study, about T cells in Graves' hyperthyroidism and ophthalmopathy.

This specimen was peripheral blood mononuclear cells (PBMCs), taken at new diagnosis, from a patient treated with antithyroid drugs. The receptor set was obtained from a man aged 25 to 45 with Graves disease.

The chain uses TRBV19 and TRBJ2-7, with D possibly matching TRBD1 (6 bases). The CDR3 has 17 residues. Between the trimmed V and J ends, which lost 3 bases and 3 bases, there was a span of 21 bases. In germline, CDR1 is LNHDA, CDR2 SQIVND (reference sequence). CDR3 bases: TGTGCCAGTAGTATCGGATTGTTGGGGACATCGATCTACGAGCAGTACTTC. Protein product: CASSIGLLGTSIYEQYF.

This clonotype was counted only a few times. The J gene is TRBJ2-5, the V gene TRBV3-1; D might be TRBD1 (5 bases). Germline lookup yields CDR1 LGHDT and CDR2 YNNKEL (reference sequence). Trimming took off 6 bases at V and 7 bases at J, with 12 bases between the two ends. This CDR3 is 12 amino acids long. The CDR3, as DNA: TGTGCCAGCAGTACCCTAGACAGGACCCAGTACTTC. Translating gives CASSTLDRTQYF.

This sequence joins TRBV15 and TRBJ2-2; 10 bases are a match to TRBD1. The CDR3 loop spans 15 amino acids. With 2 bases clipped from V and 4 bases from J, the junction kept 1 base outside the gene matches. CDR1 LNHNV and CDR2 YYDKDF come from the germline V gene (reference sequence). CDR3 DNA: TGTGCCACCAGCAGACGGACAGGGGGCACCGGGGAGCTGTTTTTT. Translation: CATSRRTGGTGELFF.